This TCR beta chain was profiled in a study of persistence of HIV-infected CD4 T cells. Sequencing used immunoSEQ version 4 in survey mode. Method: immunoSEQ multiplex PCR; TCRdb's copy keeps in-frame clones and lacks some. Among fewer than 35,000 clones, approximately 70% were seen once, and the ten largest hold 1.4%. An overlapping HIV-1 Gag peptide pool stimulated these cells at about 0.91 ug/peptide/mL. Sorting of responding CD4+ T cells relied on upregulated CD40 ligand together with CD69. CD4+ T cell counts exceeded 400 cells/uL; CMV serology was positive. Findings and limits, study-wide: Degenerate expanded CDR3beta sequences were enriched among CMV- and Gag-responding cells.

CDR1 is SQVTM, CDR2 ANQGSEA, per germline. The CDR3 has 12 residues. Notes on this clone: The antigen is undetermined. An end of the junction does not agree with germline; a read error may underlie this.

The sequencing here drew on CD4+ T cells sorted from PBMCs after approximately 19-hour stimulation, taken from a patient who received antiretroviral therapy. This clonotype was sampled from an adult man with HIV who was CMV-seropositive. The rearrangement joins TRBV29-1 to TRBJ1-4; D is ambiguous. Here the CDR3 reads CSVDPQYGIPIF. As DNA, the CDR3 is TGCAGCGTTGACCCCCAATATGGTATTCCTATTTTT.